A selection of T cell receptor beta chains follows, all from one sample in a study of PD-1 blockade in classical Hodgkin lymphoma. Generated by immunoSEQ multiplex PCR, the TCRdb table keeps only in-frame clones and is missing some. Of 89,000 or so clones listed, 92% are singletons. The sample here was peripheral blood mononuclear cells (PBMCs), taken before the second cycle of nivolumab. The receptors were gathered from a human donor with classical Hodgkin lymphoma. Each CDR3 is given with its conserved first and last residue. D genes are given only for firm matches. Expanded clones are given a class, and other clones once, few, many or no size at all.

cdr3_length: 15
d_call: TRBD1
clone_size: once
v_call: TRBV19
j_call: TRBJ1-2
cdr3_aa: CASSISDRGSYGYTF
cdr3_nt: TGTGCCAGTAGTATCTCAGACAGGGGTTCTTATGGCTACACCTTC

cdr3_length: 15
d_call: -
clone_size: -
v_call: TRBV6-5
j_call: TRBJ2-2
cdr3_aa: CASSYSISGAGELFF
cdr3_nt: TGTGCCAGCAGTTACTCGATTTCCGGTGCCGGGGAGCTGTTTTTT

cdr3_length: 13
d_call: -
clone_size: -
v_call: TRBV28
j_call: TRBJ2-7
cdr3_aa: CASGLIAAYEQYF
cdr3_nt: TGTGCCAGCGGGTTAATAGCGGCCTACGAGCAGTACTTC

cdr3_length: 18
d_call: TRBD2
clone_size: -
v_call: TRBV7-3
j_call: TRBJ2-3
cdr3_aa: CASSLTPERGAPTDTQYF
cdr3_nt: TGTGCCAGCAGCTTAACCCCGGAGCGGGGGGCGCCGACAGATACGCAGTATTTT

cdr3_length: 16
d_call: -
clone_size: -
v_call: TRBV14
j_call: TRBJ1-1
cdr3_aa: CASSQDRGRTNTEAFF
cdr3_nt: TGTGCCAGCAGCCAAGATCGGGGCAGGACGAACACTGAAGCTTTCTTT

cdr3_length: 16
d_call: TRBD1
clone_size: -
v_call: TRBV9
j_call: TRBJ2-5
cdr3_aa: CASSAGTGTTKETQYF
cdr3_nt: TGTGCCAGCAGCGCCGGGACAGGGACAACGAAGGAGACCCAGTACTTC

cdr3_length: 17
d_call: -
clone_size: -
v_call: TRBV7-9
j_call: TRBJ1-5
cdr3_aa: CASSLAGHGQRGQPQHF
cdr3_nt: TGTGCCAGCAGCTTAGCTGGTCATGGACAGCGGGGCCAGCCCCAGCATTTT

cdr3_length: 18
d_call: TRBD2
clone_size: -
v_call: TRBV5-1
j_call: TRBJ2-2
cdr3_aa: CASSLGPGLAPNTGELFF
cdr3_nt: TGCGCCAGCAGCTTGGGACCGGGACTAGCGCCTAACACCGGGGAGCTGTTTTTT

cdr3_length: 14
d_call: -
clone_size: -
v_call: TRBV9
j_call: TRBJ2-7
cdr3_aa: CASSVDPSPGEQYF
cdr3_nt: TGTGCCAGCAGCGTAGATCCTAGTCCGGGGGAGCAGTACTTC

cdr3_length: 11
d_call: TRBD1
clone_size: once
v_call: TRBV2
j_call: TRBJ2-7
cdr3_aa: CASGTAYEQYF
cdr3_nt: TGTGCCAGCGGGACAGCGTACGAGCAGTACTTC

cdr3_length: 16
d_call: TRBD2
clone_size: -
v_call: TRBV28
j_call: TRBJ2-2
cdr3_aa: CASSSWTSGDTGELFF
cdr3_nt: TGTGCCAGCAGTTCCTGGACTAGCGGGGACACCGGGGAGCTGTTTTTT

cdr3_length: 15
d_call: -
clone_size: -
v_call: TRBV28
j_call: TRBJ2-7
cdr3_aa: CASSLSGSWGYEQYF
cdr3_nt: TGTGCCAGCAGTTTATCGGGGAGTTGGGGCTACGAGCAGTACTTC

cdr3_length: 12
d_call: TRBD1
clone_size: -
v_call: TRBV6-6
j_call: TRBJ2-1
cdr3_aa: CATRTGGHEQFF
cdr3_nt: TGTGCCACAAGGACAGGTGGACATGAGCAGTTCTTC

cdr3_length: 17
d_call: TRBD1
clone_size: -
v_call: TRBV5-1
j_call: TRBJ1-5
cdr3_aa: CASSVESGQGVDQPQHF
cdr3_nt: TGCGCCAGCAGCGTAGAATCGGGACAGGGGGTTGATCAGCCCCAGCATTTT

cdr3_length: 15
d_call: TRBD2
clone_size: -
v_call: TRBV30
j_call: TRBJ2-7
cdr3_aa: CAWSEGLAALYEQYF
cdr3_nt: TGTGCCTGGAGCGAGGGACTAGCGGCCCTATACGAGCAGTACTTC

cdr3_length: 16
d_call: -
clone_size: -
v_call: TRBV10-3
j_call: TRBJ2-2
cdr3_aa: CAITQGGRAATGELFF
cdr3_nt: TGTGCCATCACCCAGGGGGGGAGGGCCGCCACCGGGGAGCTGTTTTTT

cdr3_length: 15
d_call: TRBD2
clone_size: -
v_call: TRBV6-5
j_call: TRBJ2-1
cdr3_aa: CASSYGTRGNNEQFF
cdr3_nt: TGTGCCAGCAGCTACGGGACTAGGGGCAATAATGAGCAGTTCTTC

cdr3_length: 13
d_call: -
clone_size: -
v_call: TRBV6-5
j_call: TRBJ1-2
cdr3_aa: CASSYTTGYGYTF
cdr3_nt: TGTGCCAGCAGTTACACAACAGGATATGGCTACACCTTC

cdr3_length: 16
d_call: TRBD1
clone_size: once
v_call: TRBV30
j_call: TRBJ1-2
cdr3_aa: CACTVGGQGAIYGYTF
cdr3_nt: TGTGCCTGTACCGTCGGTGGACAGGGGGCGATCTATGGCTACACCTTC

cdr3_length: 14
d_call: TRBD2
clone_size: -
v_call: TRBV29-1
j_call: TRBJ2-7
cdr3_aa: CSVDTSGSSYEQYF
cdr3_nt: TGCAGCGTGGATACTAGCGGCAGCTCCTACGAGCAGTACTTC

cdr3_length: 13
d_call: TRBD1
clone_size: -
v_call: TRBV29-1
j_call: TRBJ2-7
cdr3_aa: CSAWDRGGYEQYF
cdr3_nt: TGCAGCGCTTGGGACAGGGGGGGCTACGAGCAGTACTTC

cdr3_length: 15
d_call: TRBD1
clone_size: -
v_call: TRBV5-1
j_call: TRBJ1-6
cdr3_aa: CASSLGGQGASPLHF
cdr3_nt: TGCGCCAGCAGCTTGGGGGGACAGGGAGCCTCACCCCTCCACTTT

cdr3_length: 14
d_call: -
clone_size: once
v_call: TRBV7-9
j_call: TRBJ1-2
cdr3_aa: CASSLVPHSNGYTF
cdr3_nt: TGTGCCAGCAGCTTAGTTCCACATTCGAACGGCTACACCTTC

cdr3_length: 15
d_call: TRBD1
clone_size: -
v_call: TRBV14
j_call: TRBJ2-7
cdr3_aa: CASSQVGQNPYEQYF
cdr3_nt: TGTGCCAGCAGCCAAGTGGGACAGAACCCCTACGAGCAGTACTTC

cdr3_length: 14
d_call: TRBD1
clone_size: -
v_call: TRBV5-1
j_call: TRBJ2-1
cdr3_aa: CASSSLDRANEQFF
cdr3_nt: TGCGCCAGCAGCTCATTAGACAGGGCGAATGAGCAGTTCTTC

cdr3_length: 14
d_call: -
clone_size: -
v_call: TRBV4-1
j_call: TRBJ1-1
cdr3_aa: CASSQARGVTEAFF
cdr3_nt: TGCGCCAGCAGCCAAGCGAGGGGGGTTACTGAAGCTTTCTTT

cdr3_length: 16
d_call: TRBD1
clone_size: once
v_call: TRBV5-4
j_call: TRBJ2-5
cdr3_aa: CASRALGRGLGETQYF
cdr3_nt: TGTGCCAGCAGAGCTTTGGGCAGGGGGCTAGGGGAGACCCAGTACTTC

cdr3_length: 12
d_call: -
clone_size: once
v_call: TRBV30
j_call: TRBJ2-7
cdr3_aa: CAWNRDTYEQYF
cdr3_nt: TGTGCCTGGAACCGGGACACTTACGAGCAGTACTTC

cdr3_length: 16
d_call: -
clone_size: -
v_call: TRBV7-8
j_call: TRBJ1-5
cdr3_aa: CASSPRQVHSNQPQHF
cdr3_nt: TGTGCCAGCAGCCCCCGACAGGTCCATAGCAATCAGCCCCAGCATTTT

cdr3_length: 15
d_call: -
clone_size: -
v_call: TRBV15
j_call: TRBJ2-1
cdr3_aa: CATSKLQRSIGEQFF
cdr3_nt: TGTGCCACCAGCAAACTTCAGCGGTCTATTGGGGAGCAGTTCTTC

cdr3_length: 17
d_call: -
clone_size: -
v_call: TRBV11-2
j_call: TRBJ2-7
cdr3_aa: CASSLAALWEGGDEQYF
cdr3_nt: TGTGCCAGCAGCTTAGCCGCTCTCTGGGAGGGGGGAGACGAGCAGTACTTC

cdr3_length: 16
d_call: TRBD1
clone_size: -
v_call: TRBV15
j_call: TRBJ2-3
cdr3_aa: CATSRGGTGDWDTQYF
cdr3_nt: TGTGCCACCAGCAGAGGTGGGACAGGGGATTGGGATACGCAGTATTTT

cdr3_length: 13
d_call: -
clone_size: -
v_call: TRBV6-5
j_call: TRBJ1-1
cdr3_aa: CASSLDTGTEAFF
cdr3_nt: TGTGCCAGCAGTCTTGACACGGGCACTGAAGCTTTCTTT

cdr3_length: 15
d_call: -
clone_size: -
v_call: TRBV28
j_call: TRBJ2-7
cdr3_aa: CASSLRTPTSYEQYF
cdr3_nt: TGTGCCAGCAGTTTAAGGACTCCCACCTCCTACGAGCAGTACTTC

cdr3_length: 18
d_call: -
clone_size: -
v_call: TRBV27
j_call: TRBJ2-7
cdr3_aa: CASSLAPPGTRPTYEQYF
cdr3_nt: TGTGCCAGCAGTTTAGCTCCCCCCGGGACCCGCCCAACCTACGAGCAGTACTTC

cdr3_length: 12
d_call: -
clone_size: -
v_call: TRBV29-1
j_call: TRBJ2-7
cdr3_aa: CSVRGPSYEQYF
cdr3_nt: TGCAGCGTTCGAGGACCCTCCTACGAGCAGTACTTC

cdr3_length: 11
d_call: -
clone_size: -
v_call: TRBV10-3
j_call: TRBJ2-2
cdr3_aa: CAISSGGELFF
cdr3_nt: TGTGCCATCTCCTCGGGCGGGGAGCTGTTTTTT

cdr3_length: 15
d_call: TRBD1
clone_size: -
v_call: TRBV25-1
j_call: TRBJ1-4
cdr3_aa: CASSVTTGPGEKLFF
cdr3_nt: TGTGCCAGCAGTGTCACGACAGGGCCGGGGGAAAAACTGTTTTTT

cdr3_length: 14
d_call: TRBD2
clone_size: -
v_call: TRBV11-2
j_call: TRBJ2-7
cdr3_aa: CASSLGGSDYEQYF
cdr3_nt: TGTGCCAGCAGCTTAGGCGGGAGTGACTACGAGCAGTACTTC

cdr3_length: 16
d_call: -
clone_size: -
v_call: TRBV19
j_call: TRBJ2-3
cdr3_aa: CATSMGLGRGTDTQYF
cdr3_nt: TGTGCCACCAGTATGGGTTTGGGGCGGGGCACAGATACGCAGTATTTT

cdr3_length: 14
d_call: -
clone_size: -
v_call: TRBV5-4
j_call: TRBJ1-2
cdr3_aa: CASSLGGSNYGYTF
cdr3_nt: TGTGCCAGCAGCCTTGGGGGGTCTAACTATGGCTACACCTTC

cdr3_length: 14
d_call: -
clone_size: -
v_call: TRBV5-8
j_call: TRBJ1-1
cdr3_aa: CASSFTRGDTEAFF
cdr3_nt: TGTGCCAGCAGCTTTACACGGGGAGACACTGAAGCTTTCTTT

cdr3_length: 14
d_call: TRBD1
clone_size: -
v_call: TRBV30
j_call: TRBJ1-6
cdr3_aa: CAWEGTGRLSPLHF
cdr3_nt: TGTGCCTGGGAGGGGACAGGGAGGTTGTCACCCCTCCACTTT

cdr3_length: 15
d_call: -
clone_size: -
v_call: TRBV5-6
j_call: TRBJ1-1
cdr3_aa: CASSFPEAGDPEAFF
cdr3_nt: TGTGCCAGCAGCTTTCCAGAGGCAGGTGATCCTGAAGCTTTCTTT